These 32 T cell receptor beta chains originate from one sample sequenced in a study of T cell repertoires in cytomegalovirus infection. TCRdb independently ran MiXCR on the reads; one entry per CDR3 protein. The sample shows around 300,000 distinct CDR3 sequences, under 30% of them seen only once. The sample taken for sequencing was PBMCs. The receptor set was obtained from a human donor in good health (CMV status not recorded). Some clones in this sample may be carry-over from other donors' samples.

This clonotype was observed a few times. CDR3 bases: TGTGCCAGCAGCCCCGTGGAGGGGCGCGGCTACACCTTC. Its protein product is CASSPVEGRGYTF. The chain links TRBV3-1 to TRBJ1-2; D may be TRBD1 (5 bases). Germline values: CDR1 LGHDT, CDR2 YNNKEL (reference sequence). The CDR3 has 13 amino acids. The ends were cut back, 4 bases at V and 8 bases at J, with 14 bases in the middle.

This chain connects TRBV28 to TRBJ2-7; D might be TRBD1 (6 bases). The CDR3 totals 12 residues. Per the germline V gene, CDR1 is MDHEN and CDR2 is SYDVKM. V lost 10 bases and J 4 bases, leaving 14 bases between the germline ends. CDR3 sequence reads: CATTTGTYEQYF. DNA for the CDR3: TGTGCCACTACAACAGGGACGTACGAGCAGTACTTC.

This clonotype came up a few times. The rearrangement uses TRBV11-2 and TRBJ2-1, with D tentatively TRBD2 (6 bases). Trimming pared 5 bases from V and 7 bases from J, leaving 15 bases between. The CDR3 loop spans 14 amino acids. The germline gives CDR1 SGHAT, CDR2 FQNNGV. The CDR3, as DNA: TGTGCCAGCAGCGAAAGGAGCGGGTATAATGAGCAGTTCTTC. It translates to CASSERSGYNEQFF.

This clonotype was seen ten or more times. The chain links TRBV7-8 to TRBJ2-2, with D perhaps TRBD1 or TRBD2 (6 bases each). The CDR3 is 12 residues long. Per germline, CDR1 SGHVS and CDR2 FQNEAQ. The CDR3 loop is CGTGAVTGELFF. CDR3 nucleotide sequence: TGTGGTACGGGGGCGGTCACCGGGGAGCTGTTTTTT.

This clonotype was detected many times. This CDR3 reads CASSLTSLGGILTDTQYF. The CDR3 coding sequence is TGTGCCAGCAGCTTAACCTCCCTTGGCGGAATACTCACAGATACGCAGTATTTT. The chain combines TRBV7-2 with TRBJ2-3; D is unclear. Germline values: CDR1 SGHTA, CDR2 FQGNSA. This CDR3 spans 18 amino acids. V shed 2 bases and J shed 2 bases, with 20 bases lying between them.

This clonotype has ten or more counts. The rearrangement uses TRBV7-2 and TRBJ2-1; 10 bases match TRBD2. This CDR3 has 16 residues. Germline-derived CDR1 and CDR2 are SGHTA and FQGNSA. J was trimmed by 5 bases and V by 0 bases; bases with no gene match: 4. The CDR3 nucleotides read TGTGCCAGCAGCTTAGCCCTAGCGGGAGCCCACAATGAGCAGTTCTTC. As protein: CASSLALAGAHNEQFF.

The table lists this clonotype with a few counts. The J gene is TRBJ2-7, the V gene TRBV5-4; 12 bases align to TRBD2. This CDR3 is 15 amino acids long. Germline V gene data show CDR1 as SGHNT and CDR2 as YYREEE (reference sequence). After removal of 1 base from V and 6 bases from J, the junction contained 5 bases not matched to a gene. The CDR3 loop reads CASSLTSGGRFEQYF. The CDR3 coding sequence is TGTGCCAGCAGCTTGACTAGCGGGGGGAGGTTCGAGCAGTACTTC.

This clonotype was found a few times. This chain connects TRBV28 to TRBJ2-7; TRBD1 matches 11 bases. The CDR3 loop spans 16 amino acids. Germline-derived CDR1 and CDR2 are MDHEN and SYDVKM. With V trimmed by 4 bases and J by 1 base, 6 bases remained unmatched. The CDR3 DNA follows: TGTGCCAGCAGTTATCGGGACAGGGGGGTTTCCTACGAGCAGTACTTC. Translated: CASSYRDRGVSYEQYF.

There are many counts of this clonotype. V is TRBV7-2 and J is TRBJ2-3; D may be TRBD1 or TRBD2 (6 bases each). V lost 5 bases and J 4 bases, leaving 16 bases between the germline ends. The CDR3 is 15 amino acids. The germline gives CDR1 SGHTA, CDR2 FQGNSA. CDR3 DNA: TGTGCCAGCAGCACGGGGGCGGGGCAGGCAGATACGCAGTATTTT. Protein product: CASSTGAGQADTQYF.

This clonotype was seen ten or more times. V usage is TRBV7-2 and J usage is TRBJ2-2, with D perhaps assigned TRBD1 or TRBD2 (6 bases each). The CDR3 has 17 amino acids. V was clipped by 4 bases and J by 5 bases, with 20 bases between them. Per germline, CDR1 SGHTA and CDR2 FQGNSA. CDR3 loop: CASSSGTGARRTGELFF. The CDR3 nucleotides are TGTGCCAGCAGCTCCGGGACGGGGGCTAGACGAACCGGGGAGCTGTTTTTT.

J is TRBJ2-2 and V is TRBV29-1, with D maybe TRBD1 (6 bases). This CDR3 has 14 amino acids. Germline loops: CDR1 SQVTM, CDR2 ANQGSEA. Deletions cut 4 bases from V and 5 bases from J, with 14 bases between. For the CDR3, the DNA is TGCAGCGTTGTTGACAGGTCATGGACCGGGGAGCTGTTTTTT. It encodes CSVVDRSWTGELFF.

The sample holds many counts of this clonotype. The chain couples TRBV6-2 or TRBV6-3 to TRBJ2-5, with D perhaps matching TRBD2 (6 bases). This CDR3 region has 14 residues. Trimming cost V 2 bases and J 4 bases, with 11 bases left between them. Germline CDR1 is MNHEY and CDR2 is SVGEGT. CDR3 DNA sequence: TGTGCCAGCAGTTACGCGGGAAGAAGAGAGACCCAGTACTTC. Its protein product is CASSYAGRRETQYF.

V gene TRBV29-1 combines with J gene TRBJ2-7; 8 nucleotides match TRBD1. V was clipped by 1 base and J by 6 bases; unmatched bases: 5. The CDR3 loop spans 13 amino acids. Germline V gene data show CDR1 as SQVTM and CDR2 as ANQGSEA. CDR3 residues: CSVEGFTGGEQYF. CDR3 coding DNA: TGCAGCGTTGAAGGGTTCACAGGGGGCGAGCAGTACTTC.

This clonotype has a single count. The rearrangement uses TRBV7-9 and TRBJ2-5; TRBD2 matches 8 bases. Germline-derived CDR1 and CDR2 are SEHNR and FQNEAQ (reference sequence). The CDR3 consists of 15 residues. V shed 5 bases, J shed 7 bases, and the junction held 12 bases outside the gene matches. CDR3 region: CASSGGLEGAGTQYF. The CDR3 DNA is TGTGCCAGCAGCGGGGGACTAGAGGGAGCGGGGACCCAGTACTTC.

This rearrangement joins TRBV7-2 to TRBJ2-5; TRBD2 aligns across 7 bases. There are 13 residues in the CDR3. The germline V gene has CDR1 SGHTA and CDR2 FQGNSA. Germline trimming cut 6 bases from V and 5 bases from J; bases unmatched to any gene: 6. Here the CDR3 DNA reads TGTGCCAGCAGGGGCGGGGGTAGGGAGACCCAGTACTTC. It translates to CASRGGGRETQYF.

This clonotype was recorded a few times. This sequence joins TRBV5-1 and TRBJ2-2; D is possibly TRBD2 (6 bases). Germline CDR1 is SGHRS and CDR2 is YFSETQ. V lost 0 bases, J lost 2 bases, and 29 bases lay in between. The CDR3 length is 22 residues. In DNA form, the CDR3 reads TGCGCCAGCAGCTTGGAATACGAACTTCGAGACCCGGGACTGGTAAACACCGGGGAGCTGTTTTTT. This sequence encodes CASSLEYELRDPGLVNTGELFF.

This clonotype was recorded a few times. V is TRBV5-1 and J is TRBJ2-3, with D possibly being TRBD1 (6 bases). This CDR3 is built from 15 residues. Trimming stripped 5 bases from V and 0 bases from J, with 13 bases between. CDR1 and CDR2 from the germline V gene are SGHRS and YFSETQ. The CDR3: CASRTGTTSTDTQYF. CDR3 nucleotides: TGCGCCAGCAGAACCGGGACAACTAGCACAGATACGCAGTATTTT.

This clonotype was counted between two and nine times. The V and J genes are TRBV15 and TRBJ1-6; no definite D call. The length of the CDR3 is 14 residues. The ends were cut back, 8 bases at V and 8 bases at J, with 16 bases in the middle. Germline V CDR1 and CDR2: LNHNV, YYDKDF (reference sequence). The CDR3 reads CATATEELHSPLHF. The CDR3, as DNA: TGTGCCACCGCGACGGAGGAACTCCATTCACCCCTCCACTTT.

This clonotype has ten or more counts. CDR3 sequence reads: CASTGGTGREKLFF. The DNA for the CDR3 is TGTGCCAGCACCGGGGGGACAGGGAGGGAAAAACTGTTTTTT. The chain is built from TRBV7-8 and TRBJ1-4; 9 bases are a match to TRBD1. V lost 7 bases and J lost 8; bases outside the gene matches: 8. CDR1 and CDR2 from the germline V gene are SGHVS and FQNEAQ. The CDR3 loop spans 14 amino acids.

This chain joins TRBV7-4 and TRBJ2-7, with 8 bases aligning to TRBD2. V lost 0 bases to trimming and J lost 1 base; unmatched junction nucleotides: 5. CDR1 is SGHVT, CDR2 SQSDAQ, per germline. The CDR3 consists of 16 residues. CDR3 bases: TGTGCCAGCAGCTTAGCACCGGGAGGGCCGTCCTACGAGCAGTACTTC. Translation gives CASSLAPGGPSYEQYF.

The sample holds one count of this clonotype. The chain combines TRBV20-1 with TRBJ2-3; TRBD1 matches at 10 bases. The CDR3 is 14 amino acids. V was pared by 5 bases and J by 3 bases, with 5 bases of the junction left unmatched. Germline values: CDR1 DFQATT, CDR2 SNEGSKA (reference sequence). The CDR3 sequence is CSAQRDRGTDTQYF. As DNA, the CDR3 is TGCAGTGCTCAACGGGACAGGGGAACAGATACGCAGTATTTT.

The rearrangement links TRBV12-3 or TRBV12-4 to TRBJ1-5, with D unresolved. V lost 4 bases and J 5 bases, leaving 6 bases between the germline ends. This CDR3 contains 12 residues. DNA of the CDR3: TGTGCCAGCAGTTCCGACTATCAGCCCCAGCATTTT. Its protein product is CASSSDYQPQHF.

A few counts support this clonotype. This chain joins TRBV5-4 and TRBJ2-2; D gene uncertain. The V gene lost 1 base and the J gene lost 6 bases, with 7 bases spanning the gap. This CDR3 spans 13 amino acids. Germline loops: CDR1 SGHNT, CDR2 YYREEE (reference sequence). Here the CDR3 DNA reads TGTGCCAGCAGCTTGTGGCCCGCCGGGGAGCTGTTTTTT. Its translation: CASSLWPAGELFF.

This clonotype has at least ten counts. V is TRBV7-2 and J is TRBJ1-4; D uncertain. Germline CDR1 is SGHTA and CDR2 is FQGNSA. Trimming stripped 2 bases from V and 0 bases from J, with 7 bases between. CDR3 length equals 15 residues. The CDR3, as DNA: TGTGCCAGCAGCTTAACGTCCTCAACTAATGAAAAACTGTTTTTT. This translates into CASSLTSSTNEKLFF.

This clonotype has more than one count but fewer than ten. This chain links TRBV30 with TRBJ2-5; D is ambiguous. The CDR3 consists of 13 residues. With 2 bases removed from V and 7 bases from J, the gap between germline ends came to 14 bases. Germline CDR1 is GTSNPN and CDR2 is SVGIG (reference sequence). CDR3 sequence: CAWSSVKHGTQYF. CDR3 coding DNA: TGTGCCTGGAGTTCCGTTAAGCACGGGACCCAGTACTTC.

The V call is TRBV19, the J call TRBJ1-3; D ambiguous. CDR3 length: 13 residues. Trimming pared 6 bases from V and 3 bases from J, leaving 9 bases between. Per the germline V gene, CDR1 is LNHDA and CDR2 is SQIVND (reference sequence). Here the CDR3 reads CASRRTLGNTIYF. As DNA, the CDR3 is TGTGCCAGTAGACGGACTCTTGGAAACACCATATATTTT.

The V call is TRBV28, the J call TRBJ2-2; 7 bases align to TRBD1. Losses at the gene ends were 7 bases for V and 0 bases for J; bases not matched to a gene: 8. Germline V CDR1 and CDR2: MDHEN, SYDVKM. The CDR3 contains 16 residues. The CDR3 loop reads CASMLGGTANTGELFF. CDR3 coding DNA: TGTGCCAGCATGCTTGGTGGGACAGCGAACACCGGGGAGCTGTTTTTT.

In its sample, this clonotype was seen many times. The chain has TRBV28 and TRBJ1-3, with TRBD1 as a possible D gene (6 bases). The germline V gene has CDR1 MDHEN and CDR2 SYDVKM. This CDR3 contains 19 residues. V dropped 6 bases and J dropped 0 bases, with 24 bases sitting between them. CDR3 residues: CASRLALLQGPSSGNTIYF. CDR3 DNA: TGTGCCAGCAGACTCGCCCTATTACAGGGACCGAGCTCTGGAAACACCATATATTTT.

The CDR3 spells CASSSYQGLPRYREQFF. CDR3 nucleotides: TGCGCCAGCAGCTCATACCAGGGACTCCCGCGTTATCGTGAGCAGTTCTTC. This chain connects TRBV4-1 to TRBJ2-1; tentative D call: TRBD2 (6 bases). The germline V and J ends were trimmed by 5 bases and 9 bases, with 26 bases remaining between them. The CDR3 runs to 17 residues. CDR1 MGHRA and CDR2 YSYEKL come from the germline V gene.

V gene TRBV6-2 or TRBV6-3 combines with J gene TRBJ2-3, with D unclear. The CDR3 sequence is 14 residues long. Germline-derived CDR1 and CDR2 are MNHEY and SVGEGT. Trimming shortened V by 7 bases and J by 6 bases, and 17 bases separated the two germline ends. The CDR3 DNA follows: TGTGCCAGCATGGGCTGGGCGGCCCCCGATACGCAGTATTTT. It specifies CASMGWAAPDTQYF.

This clonotype was observed once. This chain joins TRBV20-1 and TRBJ2-7; D remains ambiguous. Germline V gene sequence: CDR1 DFQATT, CDR2 SNEGSKA (reference sequence). V was trimmed by 4 bases and J by 3 bases, leaving 7 bases between them. The CDR3 contains 11 residues. CDR3 in DNA: TGCAGTGCTACCGACAACTACGAGCAGTACTTC. Amino acid sequence: CSATDNYEQYF.

This clonotype appeared a few times. The V and J genes are TRBV7-2 and TRBJ2-5; D may correspond to TRBD1 or TRBD2 (5 bases each). Germline CDR1 and CDR2: SGHTA and FQGNSA. This CDR3 region has 14 residues. With 4 bases removed from V and 8 bases from J, the gap between germline ends came to 17 bases. DNA of the CDR3: TGTGCCAGCAGCTCCAGGGCCACCACGGGAACCCAGTACTTC. Its protein is CASSSRATTGTQYF.